This T cell receptor (beta chain) was identified during a study of T cells after somatic rescue of genetic block. TCRdb's table, derived via immunoSEQ multiplex PCR, lists solely in-frame clones and lacks some. This sample has 110,000 or so clones; around nine tenths occur once, and the top ten carry more than 1.4%. Trimming took 5 bases from V and 10 from J, leaving 18 bases between them. Germline V CDR1 and CDR2: SEHNR, FQNEAQ (reference sequence). The CDR3 length is 15 residues. The chain couples TRBV7-9 to TRBJ1-6; TRBD1 might be the D (6 bases). Sequencing was performed on peripheral blood mononuclear cells (PBMCs). The origin of this receptor is a woman aged 18 to 35. The CDR3 protein is CASSPPRGGGSPLHF. In DNA form, the CDR3 reads TGTGCCAGCAGCCCTCCCAGGGGCGGAGGCTCACCCCTCCACTTT.